Listed here are 13 T cell receptor beta chains from one sample, sequenced in a study of T cells in pancreatic ductal adenocarcinoma. Surgery without prior neoadjuvant therapy was the treatment of the selected pancreatic ductal adenocarcinoma patients. Repertoires were generated with immunoSEQ multiplex PCR, while TCRdb's copy carries only in-frame clones and drops some. The table includes roughly 100,000 clones, about 95% detected once. The specimen sequenced was PBMCs. The origin of the receptors is a human donor with pancreatic ductal adenocarcinoma.

This sequence joins TRBV29-1 and TRBJ2-3; maybe TRBD1 (6 bases). The V gene's germline CDR1 is SQVTM and CDR2 ANQGSEA. The CDR3 covers 14 residues. V lost 4 bases to trimming and J lost 3 bases, with 14 bases between them. The CDR3 loop reads CSVAPQQGTDTQYF. In DNA, the CDR3 is TGCAGCGTTGCCCCTCAACAGGGTACAGATACGCAGTATTTT.

This rearrangement joins TRBV7-2 to TRBJ2-7; 11 positions match TRBD2. V lost 1 base and J lost 4; bases outside the gene matches: 3. The CDR3 sequence is 15 residues long. Germline V gene data show CDR1 as SGHTA and CDR2 as FQGNSA. Written as DNA, the CDR3 is TGTGCCAGCAGCTTAGAACTAGCGGGAGAGTACGAGCAGTACTTC. As protein: CASSLELAGEYEQYF.

The genes are TRBV30 and TRBJ2-5; 7 positions match TRBD2. The CDR3 covers 12 residues. Trimming cost V 2 bases and J 5 bases; bases outside gene matches: 2. Germline CDR1 is GTSNPN and CDR2 is SVGIG (reference sequence). The CDR3 spells CAWSSGGETQYF. The CDR3 nucleotides are TGTGCCTGGAGTTCCGGGGGGGAGACCCAGTACTTC.

The chain joins TRBV30 to TRBJ2-4, with D possibly TRBD1 on 5 matching bases. The V gene's germline CDR1 is GTSNPN and CDR2 SVGIG (reference sequence). CDR3 size: 15 residues. Trimming took off 0 bases at V and 3 bases at J, with 12 bases between the two ends. The CDR3 reads CAWSVVVRVKNIQYF. In DNA form, the CDR3 reads TGTGCCTGGAGTGTTGTGGTCAGGGTCAAAAACATTCAGTACTTC. Supplemented by reference TRBV30 and TRBJ2-4, the full variable domain reads SQTIHQWPATLVQPVGSPLSLECTVEGTSNPNLYWYRQAAGRGLQLLFYSVGIGQISSEVPQNLSASRPQDRQFILSSKKLLLSDSGFYLCAWSVVVRVKNIQYFGAGTRLSVL.

The chain combines TRBV29-1 with TRBJ2-5, with a tentative D call TRBD2 (5 bases). Trimming stripped 7 bases from V and 4 bases from J, with 16 bases between. The CDR3 spans 13 residues. Per germline, CDR1 SQVTM and CDR2 ANQGSEA. CDR3 region: CSARWSGGETQYF. For the CDR3, the DNA is TGCAGCGCCCGGTGGTCCGGAGGAGAGACCCAGTACTTC.

The chain recombines TRBV5-1 with TRBJ2-7; D not resolved. This CDR3 has 13 amino acids. Germline CDR1 reads SGHRS; CDR2 reads YFSETQ. The V end was cut by 5 bases, the J end by 6 bases, with 15 bases between. This CDR3 reads CASRPPGLGEQYF. DNA for the CDR3: TGCGCCAGCAGGCCTCCCGGGTTGGGCGAGCAGTACTTC.

This chain links TRBV18 with TRBJ2-7; 7 nucleotides align to TRBD1. The CDR3 is made up of 14 amino acids. With V trimmed by 2 bases and J by 0 bases, 1 base remained unmatched. Per the germline V gene, CDR1 is KGHSH and CDR2 is LQKENI. CDR3 DNA sequence: TGTGCCAGCTCACCAGGGACAGACTCCTACGAGCAGTACTTC. Translated: CASSPGTDSYEQYF.

This clone is a singleton in its sample. The chain employs TRBV28 and TRBJ2-5; TRBD2 matches 7 bases. The CDR3 contains 15 residues. The trim removed 6 bases at V and 4 bases at J, leaving 11 bases unmatched. Germline V CDR1 and CDR2: MDHEN, SYDVKM. CDR3: CASRAPRGGPETQYF. The CDR3 coding sequence is TGTGCCAGCAGGGCCCCCCGGGGAGGGCCAGAGACCCAGTACTTC.

J is TRBJ2-7 and V is TRBV6-5; 12 positions agree with TRBD1. V lost 6 bases, J lost 7 bases, and 10 bases stayed unmatched. CDR3 length: 15 amino acids. The germline CDR1 and CDR2 sequences are MNHEY and SVGAGI. CDR3 DNA: TGTGCCAGCAGACATCCGGGACAGGGGGCAGGAGAGCAGTACTTC. Translation gives CASRHPGQGAGEQYF.

The chain has TRBV4-1 and TRBJ2-1; 11 nucleotides align to TRBD1. The germline gives CDR1 MGHRA, CDR2 YSYEKL. CDR3 size: 16 residues. After removal of 2 bases from V and 6 bases from J, the junction contained 6 bases not matched to a gene. In DNA, the CDR3 is TGCGCCAGCAGCCAACCCGGGACAGGGGGTGGCAATGAGCAGTTCTTC. This codes for CASSQPGTGGGNEQFF.

The CDR3 reads CASSRPGTSPNEQFF. The CDR3 DNA sequence: TGCGCCAGCAGCCGGCCGGGGACTAGCCCAAATGAGCAGTTCTTC. The gene calls are TRBV5-1 and TRBJ2-1, with TRBD2 matching over 9 bases. CDR1 is SGHRS and CDR2 is YFSETQ in the germline V gene. The CDR3 contains 15 residues. Unmatched junction bases numbered 9, after V lost 4 bases and J lost 7 bases.

The rearrangement links TRBV18 to TRBJ1-1, with a weak D call TRBD1 (6 bases). The germline CDR1 and CDR2 sequences are KGHSH and LQKENI. The CDR3 length is 14 residues. V was trimmed by 2 bases and J by 5 bases, leaving 12 bases between them. This chain's CDR3 is CASSPEDSRTEAFF. CDR3 DNA: TGTGCCAGCTCACCAGAGGACAGTCGAACTGAAGCTTTCTTT.

The CDR3 loop reads CASRRAPGQDFSYEQYF. CDR3 sequence (DNA): TGCGCCAGCAGGCGGGCACCGGGACAGGATTTTTCCTACGAGCAGTACTTC. The chain carries TRBV5-1 and TRBJ2-7, with 8 bases that match TRBD1. With 5 bases clipped from V and 1 base from J, the junction kept 14 bases outside the gene matches. CDR3 length: 17 residues. The germline V gene encodes CDR1 SGHRS and CDR2 YFSETQ.